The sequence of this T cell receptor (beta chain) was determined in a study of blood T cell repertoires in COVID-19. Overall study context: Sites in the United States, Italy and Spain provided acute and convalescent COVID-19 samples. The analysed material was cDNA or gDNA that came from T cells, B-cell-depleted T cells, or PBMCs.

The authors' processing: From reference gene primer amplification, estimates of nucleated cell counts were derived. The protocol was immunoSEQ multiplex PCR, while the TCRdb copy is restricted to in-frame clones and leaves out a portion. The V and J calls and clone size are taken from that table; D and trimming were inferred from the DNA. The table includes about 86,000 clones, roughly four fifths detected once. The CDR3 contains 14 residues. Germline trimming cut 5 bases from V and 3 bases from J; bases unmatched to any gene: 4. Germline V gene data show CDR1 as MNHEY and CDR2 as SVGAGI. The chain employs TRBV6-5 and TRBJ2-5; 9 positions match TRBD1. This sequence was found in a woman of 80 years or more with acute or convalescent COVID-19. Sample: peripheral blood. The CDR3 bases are TGTGCCAGCAGTACCCGGACAGGGGAAGAGACCCAGTACTTC. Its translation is CASSTRTGEETQYF.